These T cell receptor beta chains were read from a single sample in a study of post-analysis software for immune sequencing data. TCRdb reprocessed the PCR reads with MiXCR, giving one entry per CDR3 protein. This table holds around 710,000 distinct CDR3 sequences, under 60% found once. The sample was blood. The receptors stem from a girl aged 10 to 17 with multiple sclerosis. Both conserved end residues are part of each CDR3. A D gene is named only where the DNA matches it firmly. Clone size appears in some rows only: once, few, many, or a class for an expanded clone.

D: -
size: -
J: TRBJ2-2
V: TRBV9
CDR3: CASSVAGTEYPTGELFF
DNA: TGTGCCAGCAGCGTAGCGGGAACCGAGTACCCGACCGGGGAGCTGTTTTTT

D: -
size: few
J: TRBJ2-4
V: TRBV25-1
CDR3: CASTPRGGDVAKNIQYF
DNA: TGTGCCAGCACCCCTAGGGGGGGGGATGTCGCCAAAAACATTCAGTACTTC

D: -
size: -
J: TRBJ2-1
V: TRBV7-8
CDR3: CASSPRPGLPANNEQFF
DNA: TGTGCCAGCAGCCCTCGACCTGGACTCCCGGCCAACAATGAGCAGTTCTTC

D: TRBD2
size: few
J: TRBJ2-5
V: TRBV3-1
CDR3: CASSHRLAGPFQETQYF
DNA: TGTGCCAGCAGCCACAGACTAGCGGGGCCGTTCCAAGAGACCCAGTACTTC

D: -
size: few
J: TRBJ2-3
V: TRBV28
CDR3: CASSLPDGIVGTSTDTQYF
DNA: TGTGCCAGCAGTTTACCCGACGGTATCGTGGGTACGTCCACAGATACGCAGTATTTT

D: -
size: -
J: TRBJ2-1
V: TRBV20-1
CDR3: CSAREETSKERFF
DNA: TGCAGTGCTAGAGAGGAGACTAGTAAGGAACGGTTCTTC

D: TRBD2
size: -
J: TRBJ2-3
V: TRBV12-3/TRBV12-4
CDR3: CASSQRTSGSIDTQYF
DNA: TGTGCCAGCAGCCAGCGGACTAGCGGGAGTATAGATACGCAGTATTTT

D: -
size: -
J: TRBJ1-5
V: TRBV12-3/TRBV12-4
CDR3: CASSLGLGKHF
DNA: TGTGCCAGCAGTTTGGGGCTTGGCAAGCATTTT

D: -
size: few
J: TRBJ2-1
V: TRBV7-6
CDR3: CASSLALSRLSDEQFF
DNA: TGTGCCAGCAGCTTAGCATTGAGCCGGCTAAGCGATGAGCAGTTCTTC

D: -
size: -
J: TRBJ2-7
V: TRBV7-2
CDR3: CASSLGPLVNYEQYF
DNA: TGTGCCAGCAGCTTGGGACCCCTTGTAAATTACGAGCAGTACTTC

D: TRBD2
size: -
J: TRBJ2-7
V: TRBV7-2
CDR3: CASSLRLAGNYEQYF
DNA: TGTGCCAGCAGCTTGCGTCTAGCGGGGAACTACGAGCAGTACTTC

D: -
size: -
J: TRBJ2-5
V: TRBV15
CDR3: CATSREGPQETQYF
DNA: TGTGCCACCAGCAGAGAAGGACCTCAAGAGACCCAGTACTTC

D: TRBD1
size: -
J: TRBJ2-7
V: TRBV4-3
CDR3: CASSQRQGFPEQYF
DNA: TGCGCCAGCAGCCAACGACAGGGTTTTCCCGAGCAGTACTTC